This T cell receptor (beta chain) appears in the sequencing data of a study of blood T cell repertoires in COVID-19. The overall study: The samples span acute and convalescent COVID-19 from the United States, Italy and Spain.

Looked up from germline, CDR1 is SGHTA and CDR2 is FQGTGA. Trimming pared 1 base from V and 11 bases from J, leaving 15 bases between. This CDR3 contains 14 residues. This clone was seen only once. TCRdb keeps only in-frame clones here, not all; method: immunoSEQ multiplex PCR. Of roughly 450,000 clones in the sample, roughly 91% were seen once. Individuals drawn from 20 to 30 US areas were about 18 to 100 years old. Allocation to cohorts depended on clinical history reported by the participants. What the recovered Cohort 3 donors had was two negative PCRs, clearance, or symptom resolution. The rearrangement uses TRBV7-3 and TRBJ2-1; unclear D gene. The clonotype was recovered from a man between 18 and 29 years old who had recovered from COVID-19. The specimen was PBMCs or T cells enriched from blood (not recorded which). CDR3 sequence: CASSLNPGDNKQFF. In DNA, the CDR3 is TGTGCCAGCAGCTTAAATCCTGGAGATAACAAGCAGTTCTTC.